This T cell receptor beta chain originates from a study of T-cell memory formation after mild COVID-19 (dated by TCRdb to about 2021). Study-wide context: TCR sequence clusters from the two donors were largely donor specific. Two young, previously healthy adult volunteers, one female and one male, were included in the cohort. T-cell clones expanding and contracting after mild COVID-19 in a couple of donors were tracked by longitudinal TCRalpha and TCRbeta repertoire sequencing. What the study reported, not specific to this receptor: Only two mild cases were covered in the study, and larger cohorts including severe cases with pre-infection samples were considered necessary. From day 15 to 85, contracting clones showed balanced CD4/CD8 phenotypes, whereas a second wave of clones that expanded from day 15 to 37 leaned towards CD4+. Contracting CD4+ clones were found mainly in CM and EM memory subsets, while CD8+ clones were enriched in EMRA. SARS-CoV-2 specificity was not confirmed for the second-wave clones peaking on day 37. Some responding clones were found in pre-infection memory, which suggests that pre-existing cross-reactive memory T cells took part in the SARS-CoV-2 response.

Points on this clonotype: Its antigen specificity is not known. No clone much larger than this one lies a single base away; base qualities are absent.

Sequencer: Illumina NovaSeq 6000. TCRalpha and TCRbeta cDNA libraries were constructed by 5'RACE with constant-segment primers, with sample barcodes and unique molecular identifiers being introduced. RNA was extracted from every sample with Trizol reagent. Library amplification was performed in two PCR steps, and a second sample barcode and Illumina TruSeq adapters were introduced in the second step. Sequencing of the libraries was done on an Illumina NovaSeq, producing 2 x 150 bp paired-end reads. On the authors' methods: Reads were demultiplexed and collapsed into UMI-guided consensus sequences with migec v1.2.7. Using mixcr v2.1.11, UMI consensuses were aligned to TRA and TRB V and J templates and then assembled into clonotypes. A clonotype was counted as expanded or contracted only when both edgeR and NoisET called the clonotype significant, with the noise models trained on biological replicates. For edgeR calls, the thresholds were a false discovery rate-adjusted p below 0.01 and a log2 fold-change of 1. PCA with hierarchical clustering of max-normalized trajectories of the 1000 most abundant clonotypes was used as exploratory dynamics analysis. Separately sequenced CD4+ and CD8+ repertoires were used to assign a CD4 or CD8 phenotype to each responding clone. Through fastp at Q25 and MiXCR, TCRdb rebuilt clones from the public reads, retaining in-frame beta chains. Each entry merges the rows of one CDR3 protein and shows their most common DNA and genes. The V and J calls and clone size are TCRdb's, not the authors'. The sample profile shows 470,000 or so distinct CDR3 sequences; about 20% of them were found once. The leading ten clones occupy more than 9% of the sample.

From the germline V gene, CDR1 is LGHNT and CDR2 is FRNRAP. The germline V and J ends show losses of 2 bases and 2 bases respectively, and no gene match explains 11 bases of the junction. From cysteine to phenylalanine, the CDR3 is 17 amino acids long. The retained sequence is limited to the CDR3, 51 bases, with the frame set at the first base. Ficoll-Paque density gradient centrifugation was used to isolate PBMCs. This TCR was sampled from an adult woman who had mild COVID-19 (a few samples of this study predate the infection). The sample titles of this study are shuffled in the database, so cell type and time point are left out; the donor was told from shared clones. Recombination connected TRBV12-5 to TRBJ2-7, with TRBD1 matching 8 junction bases. Sequencing was performed on PBMCs or a T cell subset sorted from them (not recorded which). The CDR3 sequence is CASGLLLTTGAPYEQYF. The nucleotide sequence is given as TGTGCTAGTGGTTTGCTACTGACGACAGGGGCTCCCTACGAGCAGTACTTC.